The clone carrying this T cell receptor beta chain was counted many times. The sample comes from a study of T-cell reconstitution after alpha-beta-depleted transplantation in children. With 6 bases clipped from V and 6 bases from J, the junction kept 18 bases outside the gene matches. Germline CDR1 and CDR2: DFQATT and SNEGSKA (reference sequence). There are 17 residues in the CDR3. The TCRbeta library was prepared with unique molecular identifiers. TCRdb called the PCR reads again in MiXCR, with one record for every CDR3 protein. The sample has roughly 340,000 distinct CDR3 sequences, about 16% seen once.

The receptor was derived from a male patient aged 2 to 10 who had a stem cell transplant for acute lymphoblastic leukemia, so the T cells may come from the graft donor. Sequencing was performed on PBMCs, mostly from graft donor cells, taken 360 days after TCRalphabeta/CD19-depleted stem cell transplant. This chain uses TRBV20-1 with TRBJ2-3; 10 nucleotides line up with TRBD2. The CDR3 DNA reads as TGCAGTGCCCCCCGGGGATCACTAGCGGGAAGTTCGGATACGCAGTATTTT. Translating it yields CSAPRGSLAGSSDTQYF.